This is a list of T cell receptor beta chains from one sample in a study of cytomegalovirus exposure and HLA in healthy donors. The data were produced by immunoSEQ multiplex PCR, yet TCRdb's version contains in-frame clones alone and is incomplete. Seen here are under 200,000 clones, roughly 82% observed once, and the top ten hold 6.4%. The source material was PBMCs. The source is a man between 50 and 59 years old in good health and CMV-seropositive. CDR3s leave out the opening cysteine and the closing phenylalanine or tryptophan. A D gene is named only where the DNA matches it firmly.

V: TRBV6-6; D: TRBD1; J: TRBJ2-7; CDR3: ASSSPSRQGAYEQY
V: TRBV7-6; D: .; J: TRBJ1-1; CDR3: ASSPSQGLDTEAF
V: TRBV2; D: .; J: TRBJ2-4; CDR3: ASRERTEKNIQY
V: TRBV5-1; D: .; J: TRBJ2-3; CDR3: ASSATSTDTQY
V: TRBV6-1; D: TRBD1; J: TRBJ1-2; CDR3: ASSNGQESYGYT
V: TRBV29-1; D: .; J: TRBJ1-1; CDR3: SVEDPFSSEAF
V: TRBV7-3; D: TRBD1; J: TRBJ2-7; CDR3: ASSTTGGNEQY
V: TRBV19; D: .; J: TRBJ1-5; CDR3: ASSAGVAGRNQPQH
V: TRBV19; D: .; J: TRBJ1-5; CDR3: ASTWTDSNQPQH
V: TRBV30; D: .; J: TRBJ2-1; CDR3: AWSVGGLYNEQF
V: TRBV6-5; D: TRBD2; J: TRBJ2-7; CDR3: ASSSPRLAASEQY
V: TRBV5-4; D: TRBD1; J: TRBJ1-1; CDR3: ASSARTQGGNTEAF
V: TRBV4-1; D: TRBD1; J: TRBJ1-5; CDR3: ASSLQGGQAAQPQH
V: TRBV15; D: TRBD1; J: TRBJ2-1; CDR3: ATSRDPGQRDNEQF
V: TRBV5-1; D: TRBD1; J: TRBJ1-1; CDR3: ASSLLGQGALNTEAF
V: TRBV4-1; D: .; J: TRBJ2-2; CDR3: ASSQVVIAITGELF
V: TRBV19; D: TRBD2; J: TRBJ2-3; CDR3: ASSIGSSGYTQY
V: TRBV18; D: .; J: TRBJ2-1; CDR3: ASGERGWANEQF